This is a list of T cell receptor beta chains from one sample in a study of regulatory T cells in long-lasting Graves disease. One entry per CDR3 protein results from TCRdb running MiXCR on the multiplex PCR reads. The table records around 330,000 distinct CDR3 sequences, 15% to 20% of them present only once. The sample consisted of peripheral blood mononuclear cells (PBMCs), taken at new diagnosis, from a patient treated with antithyroid drugs. The source of these receptors is a female donor with Graves disease. Each CDR3 is given with its conserved first and last residue. The order of the fields is CDR3 length, V gene, D gene, clone size, J gene, CDR3 DNA, CDR3 protein. D genes are given only for firm matches. Some rows have no size entry. The others give once, few or many, or a class for an expanded clone.

length: 16
V: TRBV19
D: NA
size: many
J: TRBJ2-5
DNA: TGTGCCAGTAGTCTCGGGTCGGTTTTTTTGGTAGAGACCCAGTACTTC
CDR3: CASSLGSVFLVETQYF

length: 15
V: TRBV18
D: TRBD2
size: many
J: TRBJ2-7
DNA: TGTGCCAGCTCACCACCGGGTAGCGGGGGTGACGAGCAGTACTTC
CDR3: CASSPPGSGGDEQYF

length: 14
V: TRBV5-5
D: TRBD2
size: NA
J: TRBJ2-7
DNA: TGTGCCAGCAGTTTCACTAGCGGGCCGGGCGCGCAGTACTTC
CDR3: CASSFTSGPGAQYF

length: 16
V: TRBV2
D: TRBD1
size: many
J: TRBJ1-4
DNA: TGTGCCAGCAGTGCTATCACAGGGGGCCCAAATGAAAAACTGTTTTTT
CDR3: CASSAITGGPNEKLFF

length: 16
V: TRBV6-5
D: NA
size: NA
J: TRBJ1-2
DNA: TGTGCCAGCAGTTACTCTGGGGGGTTCGATAACTATGGCTACACCTTC
CDR3: CASSYSGGFDNYGYTF

length: 14
V: TRBV5-1
D: TRBD1
size: many
J: TRBJ2-7
DNA: TGCGCCAGCAGCTCTCCCGGGACAGGGGGCGAGCAGTACTTC
CDR3: CASSSPGTGGEQYF

length: 12
V: TRBV5-1
D: NA
size: NA
J: TRBJ1-1
DNA: TGCGCCAGCAGCTTGCCGGGTCTTGAAGCTTTCTTT
CDR3: CASSLPGLEAFF

length: 14
V: TRBV11-2
D: TRBD2
size: many
J: TRBJ2-4
DNA: TGTGCCAGCAGCCCTCTCACTAGCGGGAGTGATATATACTTC
CDR3: CASSPLTSGSDIYF

length: 15
V: TRBV28
D: TRBD2
size: NA
J: TRBJ2-7
DNA: TGTGCCAGCAGCCGAGCGGGAGTGAAGTCCTACGAGCAGTACTTC
CDR3: CASSRAGVKSYEQYF

length: 13
V: TRBV9
D: NA
size: few
J: TRBJ2-7
DNA: TGTGCCAGCAGCCCACTAGGGTTCTACGAGCAGTACTTC
CDR3: CASSPLGFYEQYF

length: 13
V: TRBV18
D: NA
size: once
J: TRBJ2-3
DNA: TGTGCCAGCTCCCTCGACAGGGAGGCTACGCAGTATTTT
CDR3: CASSLDREATQYF

length: 17
V: TRBV12-3/TRBV12-4
D: TRBD1
size: NA
J: TRBJ1-4
DNA: TGTGCCAGCAGTTTGTGGACAGGGGGCATGTTAAGTGAAAAACTGTTTTTT
CDR3: CASSLWTGGMLSEKLFF

length: 12
V: TRBV5-1
D: NA
size: many
J: TRBJ2-7
DNA: TGCGCCAGCAGCTTGGTCGTGTACGAGCAGTACTTC
CDR3: CASSLVVYEQYF

length: 15
V: TRBV20-1
D: NA
size: many
J: TRBJ2-3
DNA: TGCAGTGCTCCTGACAGGCAGACTAGCACAGATACGCAGTATTTT
CDR3: CSAPDRQTSTDTQYF

length: 15
V: TRBV5-1
D: NA
size: NA
J: TRBJ2-7
DNA: TGCGCCAGCAGCCCCGGGCCCCGGAGCTCCTACGAGCAGTACTTC
CDR3: CASSPGPRSSYEQYF

length: 17
V: TRBV28
D: TRBD2
size: few
J: TRBJ2-3
DNA: TGTGCCAGCAGTTTCGGACTAGCGGGAGTAGCTATAGATACGCAGTATTTT
CDR3: CASSFGLAGVAIDTQYF

length: 14
V: TRBV12-3/TRBV12-4
D: NA
size: few
J: TRBJ1-5
DNA: TGTGCCAGCAGTAACGGGAGTCCCAATCAGCCCCAGCATTTT
CDR3: CASSNGSPNQPQHF

length: 14
V: TRBV7-9
D: NA
size: many
J: TRBJ2-3
DNA: TGTGCCAGCAGCTTAGGCGTTTATGGCAATACGCAGTATTTT
CDR3: CASSLGVYGNTQYF

length: 17
V: TRBV14
D: TRBD2
size: many
J: TRBJ2-3
DNA: TGTGCCAGCAGCCAAGTAGTAGGACTAGCATTCACGGATACGCAGTATTTT
CDR3: CASSQVVGLAFTDTQYF

length: 15
V: TRBV7-2
D: TRBD2
size: many
J: TRBJ2-1
DNA: TGTGCCAGCAGCTTATCCCTAGCGGGATACAATGAGCAGTTCTTC
CDR3: CASSLSLAGYNEQFF

length: 14
V: TRBV29-1
D: TRBD1
size: many
J: TRBJ1-5
DNA: TGCAGCGTCCGGGACAGGGACTGGAATCAGCCCCAGCATTTT
CDR3: CSVRDRDWNQPQHF

length: 17
V: TRBV6-1
D: TRBD2
size: many
J: TRBJ2-5
DNA: TGTGCCAGCGCTATGGGACTAGCGGGAGCAGGGACGGAGACCCAGTACTTC
CDR3: CASAMGLAGAGTETQYF